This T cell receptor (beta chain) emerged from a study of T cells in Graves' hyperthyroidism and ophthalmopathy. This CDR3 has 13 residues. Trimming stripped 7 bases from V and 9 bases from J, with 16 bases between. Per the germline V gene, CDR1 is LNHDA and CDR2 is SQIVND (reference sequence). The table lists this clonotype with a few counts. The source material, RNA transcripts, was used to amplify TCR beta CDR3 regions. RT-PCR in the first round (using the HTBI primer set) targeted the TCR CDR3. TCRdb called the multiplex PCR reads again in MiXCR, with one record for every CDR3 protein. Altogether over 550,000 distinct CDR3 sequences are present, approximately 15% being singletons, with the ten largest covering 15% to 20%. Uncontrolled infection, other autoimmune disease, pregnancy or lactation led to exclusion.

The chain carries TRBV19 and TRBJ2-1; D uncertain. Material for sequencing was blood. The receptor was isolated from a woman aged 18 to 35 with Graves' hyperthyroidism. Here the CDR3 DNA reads TGTGCCAGTAAGCTCCGGCCAGGAAGTGAGCAGTTCTTC. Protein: CASKLRPGSEQFF. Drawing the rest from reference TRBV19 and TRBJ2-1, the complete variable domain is DGGITQSPKYLFRKEGQNVTLSCEQNLNHDAMYWYRQDPGQGLRLIYYSQIVNDFQKGDIAEGYSVSREKKESFPLTVTSAQKNPTAFYLCASKLRPGSEQFFGPGTRLTVL.